One sample yielded the 8 T cell receptor beta chains listed below, sequenced in a study of cytomegalovirus exposure and HLA in healthy donors. The PCR used 60 Vbeta and 13 Jbeta primers. The protocol was immunoSEQ multiplex PCR, while the TCRdb copy is restricted to in-frame clones and leaves out a portion. The table records roughly 170,000 clones, 80% to 90% of them present only once. The specimen was PBMCs. Source of these receptors: a girl aged 2-10 years in good health and CMV-seropositive.

V usage is TRBV18 and J usage is TRBJ1-1; the D gene is possibly TRBD1 (6 bases). The CDR3 sequence is 16 residues long. The ends were cut back, 3 bases at V and 11 bases at J, with 25 bases in the middle. Germline V gene data show CDR1 as KGHSH and CDR2 as LQKENI. CDR3 loop: CASSPPWSGRGAKAFF. The CDR3 region has the DNA TGTGCCAGCTCACCCCCCTGGTCCGGGAGGGGGGCAAAGGCTTTCTTT.

The chain employs TRBV19 and TRBJ1-1; D is uncertain. The V and J ends lost 3 bases and 6 bases respectively, with 14 bases between them. The germline CDR1 and CDR2 sequences are LNHDA and SQIVND (reference sequence). The CDR3 runs 14 residues. CDR3 coding DNA: TGTGCCAGTAGTATTTCGGTACTGGGCGCTGAAGCTTTCTTT. Protein product: CASSISVLGAEAFF.

The CDR3 here is CASSPGEGGGTDTQYF. The CDR3 coding sequence is TGTGCCAGCAGCCCTGGGGAGGGAGGGGGAACAGATACGCAGTATTTT. V usage is TRBV11-3 and J usage is TRBJ2-3; tentative D call: TRBD2 (7 bases). Per the germline V gene, CDR1 is SGHNT and CDR2 is YENEEA. This CDR3 has 16 amino acids. Trimming removed 5 bases from V and 3 bases from J, with 18 bases in between.

This clone was seen a handful of times. V gene TRBV4-1 combines with J gene TRBJ1-2; TRBD1 matches 9 bases. CDR1 MGHRA and CDR2 YSYEKL come from the germline V gene. The CDR3 has 13 amino acids. Germline trimming cut 3 bases from V and 5 bases from J; bases unmatched to any gene: 1. CDR3 DNA sequence: TGCGCCAGCAGCCAGACAGGGGGGTATGGCTACACCTTC. Translating it yields CASSQTGGYGYTF.

This sequence joins TRBV13 and TRBJ2-1; 8 bases match TRBD1. Germline lookup yields CDR1 PRHDT and CDR2 FYEKMQ (reference sequence). The CDR3 sequence is 15 residues long. The junction had 6 bases not matched to a gene; V was cut back by 5 bases and J by 3 bases. CDR3 coding DNA: TGTGCCAGCAGCCCGGACAGGGACCGCTACAATGAGCAGTTCTTC. It encodes CASSPDRDRYNEQFF. Using reference TRBV13 and TRBJ2-1 for the parts outside the CDR3, the full variable domain is AAGVIQSPRHLIKEKRETATLKCYPIPRHDTVYWYQQGPGQDPQFLISFYEKMQSDKGSIPDRFSAQQFSDYHSELNMSSLELGDSALYFCASSPDRDRYNEQFFGPGTRLTVL.

This clone has only a few counts. The genes are TRBV28 and TRBJ2-1; TRBD2 matches 7 bases. Looked up from germline, CDR1 is MDHEN and CDR2 is SYDVKM. J lost 6 bases, V lost 8 bases, and 10 bases had no gene match. There are 14 residues in the CDR3. The CDR3 sequence is CASRDLTGGNEQFF. The CDR3 region has the DNA TGTGCCAGCCGAGACCTAACGGGGGGCAATGAGCAGTTCTTC.

V usage is TRBV11-2 and J usage is TRBJ2-4, with TRBD2 identical over 8 bases. CDR1 SGHAT and CDR2 FQNNGV come from the germline V gene. The CDR3 loop spans 14 amino acids. V was pared by 6 bases and J by 9 bases, with 10 bases of the junction left unmatched. The CDR3 nucleotides are TGTGCCAGCAGGTCGGGGGGGAGGTCATCCATTCAGTACTTC. Translation: CASRSGGRSSIQYF.

This sequence joins TRBV19 and TRBJ2-1, with TRBD2 matching 7 bases. CDR3 length: 16 amino acids. V lost 4 bases and J lost 4; bases outside the gene matches: 10. CDR1 LNHDA and CDR2 SQIVND come from the germline V gene (reference sequence). The CDR3: CASSTERDPSYNEQFF. The CDR3, as DNA: TGTGCCAGTAGTACCGAGCGGGACCCGTCATACAATGAGCAGTTCTTC.